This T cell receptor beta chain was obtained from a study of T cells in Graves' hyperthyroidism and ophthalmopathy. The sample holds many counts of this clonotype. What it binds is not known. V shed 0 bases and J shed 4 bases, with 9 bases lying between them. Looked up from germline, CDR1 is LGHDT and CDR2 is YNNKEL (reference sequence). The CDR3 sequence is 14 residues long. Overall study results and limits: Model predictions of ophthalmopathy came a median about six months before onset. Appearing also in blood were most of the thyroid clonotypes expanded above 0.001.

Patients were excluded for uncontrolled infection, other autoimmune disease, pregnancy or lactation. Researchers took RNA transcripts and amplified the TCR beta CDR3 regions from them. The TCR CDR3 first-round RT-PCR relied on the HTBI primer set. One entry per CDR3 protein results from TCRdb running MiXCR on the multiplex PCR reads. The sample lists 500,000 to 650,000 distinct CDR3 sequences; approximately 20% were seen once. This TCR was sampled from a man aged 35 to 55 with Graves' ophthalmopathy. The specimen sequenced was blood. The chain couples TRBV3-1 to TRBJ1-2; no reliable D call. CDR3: CASSQDPYTYGYTF. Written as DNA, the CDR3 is TGTGCCAGCAGCCAAGATCCGTATACCTATGGCTACACCTTC.